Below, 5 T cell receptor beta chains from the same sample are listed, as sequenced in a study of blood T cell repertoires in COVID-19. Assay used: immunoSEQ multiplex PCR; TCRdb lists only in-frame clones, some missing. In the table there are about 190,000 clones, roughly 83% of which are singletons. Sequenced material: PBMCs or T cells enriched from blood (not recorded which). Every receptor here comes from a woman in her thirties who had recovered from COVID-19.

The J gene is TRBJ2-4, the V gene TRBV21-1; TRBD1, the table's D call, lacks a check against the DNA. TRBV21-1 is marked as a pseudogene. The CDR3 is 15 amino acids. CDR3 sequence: CASSKGRQGKNIQYF. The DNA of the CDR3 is TGTGCCAGCAGCAAAGGCAGACAGGGAAAAAACATTCAGTACTTC.

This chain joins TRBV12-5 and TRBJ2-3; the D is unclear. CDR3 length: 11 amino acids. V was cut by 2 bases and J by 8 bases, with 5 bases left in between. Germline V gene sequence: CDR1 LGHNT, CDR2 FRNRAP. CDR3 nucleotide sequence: TGTGCTAGTGGTTTGTCGGGTACGCAGTATTTT. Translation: CASGLSGTQYF. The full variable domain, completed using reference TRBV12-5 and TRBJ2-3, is DARVTQTPRHKVTEMGQEVTMRCQPILGHNTVFWYRQTMMQGLELLAYFRNRAPLDDSGMPKDRFSAEMPDATLATLKIQPSEPRDSAVYFCASGLSGTQYFGPGTRLTVL.

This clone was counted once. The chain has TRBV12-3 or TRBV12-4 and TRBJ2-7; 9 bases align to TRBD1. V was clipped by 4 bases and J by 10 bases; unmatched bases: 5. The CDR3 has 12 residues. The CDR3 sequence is CASSSGTGSQYF. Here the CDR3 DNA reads TGTGCCAGCAGTTCCGGGACAGGGAGCCAGTACTTC.

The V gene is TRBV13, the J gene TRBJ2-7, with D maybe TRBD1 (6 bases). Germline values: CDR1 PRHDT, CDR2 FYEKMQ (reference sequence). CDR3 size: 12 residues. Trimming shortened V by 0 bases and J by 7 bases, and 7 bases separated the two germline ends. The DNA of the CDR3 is TGTGCCAGCAGCTTAGGACAGGGTGAGCAGTACTTC. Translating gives CASSLGQGEQYF.

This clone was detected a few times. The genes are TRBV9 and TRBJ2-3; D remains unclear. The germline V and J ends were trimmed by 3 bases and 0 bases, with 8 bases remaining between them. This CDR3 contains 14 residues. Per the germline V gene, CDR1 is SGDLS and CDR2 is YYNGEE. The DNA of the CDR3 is TGTGCCAGCAGCGGTAGTCCTAGCACAGATACGCAGTATTTT. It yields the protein CASSGSPSTDTQYF.